Below, one T cell receptor beta chain is given with its context. This entry belongs to a study of identifying expanded T cells in peripheral blood. The table came from immunoSEQ multiplex PCR; TCRdb's copy has only in-frame clones and leaves some out. Among approximately 100,000 clones listed, around nine tenths were seen once. Trimming took 7 bases from V and 5 from J, leaving 11 bases between them. The V gene's germline CDR1 is SNHLY and CDR2 FYNNEI. CDR3 size: 12 residues. The sequenced sample consisted of blood. The chain joins TRBV2 to TRBJ1-1; D is undetermined. The sequence derives from a person aged 18 to 75 in good health. CDR3 DNA sequence: TGTGCCAGCATTAACGAAAGGACTGAAGCTTTCTTT. Residues: CASINERTEAFF.